Included here is one T cell receptor (beta chain) sequence, with context. The CDR3 has 11 residues. Germline V gene lookup returns CDR1 SNHLY and CDR2 FYNNEI. Trimming took 8 bases from V and 4 from J, leaving 6 bases between them. This sample is part of a study of CD8 T cells in ankylosing spondylitis. Quantitative 5'-RACE was performed with molecular barcodes, and it yielded the TCR beta libraries. TCRdb independently ran MiXCR on the 5' RACE reads; one entry per CDR3 protein. Among approximately 340,000 distinct CDR3 sequences listed, 14% to 15% were seen once. This clonotype originated in a male donor with ankylosing spondylitis or in good health (not recorded which). Sequencing used blood, either unsorted or a sorted T cell fraction (not recorded which). This chain links TRBV2 with TRBJ2-1, with D hard to call. Here the CDR3 DNA reads TGTGCCAGCGATCAATACAATGAGCAGTTCTTC. This translates into CASDQYNEQFF.